This TCR beta chain was captured by sequencing in a study of immune cell composition in non-small cell lung cancer. Study-wide findings and caveats: Squamous carcinomas (about 75%) more often had tumour-associated clones >0.5% than adenocarcinomas (around 33%).

Repertoires were generated with immunoSEQ multiplex PCR, while TCRdb's copy carries only in-frame clones and drops some. The table shows some 2,200 clones, with about 81% occurring only once. Normal lung was taken at the farthest possible site, at least 3 cm from tumour. The germline V gene has CDR1 SGHAT and CDR2 FQNNGV. V was pared by 6 bases and J by 5 bases, with 0 bases of the junction left unmatched. The CDR3 has 11 residues. Of note for this clone: Antigen: not known.

Specimen: non-adjacent lung tissue. The V call is TRBV11-2, the J call TRBJ2-5; 7 positions match TRBD2. The origin of this receptor is a human donor with non-small cell lung cancer. CDR3 nucleotides: TGTGCCAGCAGGGGAGGGGAGACCCAGTACTTC. The encoded protein is CASRGGETQYF.